A selection of T cell receptor beta chains follows, all from one sample in a study of blood T cell repertoires in COVID-19. The repertoire was sequenced with immunoSEQ multiplex PCR; TCRdb's copy has only in-frame clones and lacks some. Among 220,000 or so clones, 82% were seen once, and the ten largest hold 3% to 4%. Sequenced sample: peripheral blood. Receptors were obtained from an elderly woman with acute or convalescent COVID-19. Each CDR3 is given with its conserved first and last residue. D genes are given only for firm matches. Size is omitted from some rows. Given values are once, few, many or a class for expanded clones.

>TRBJ1-1|NA|NA|TRBV3-1/TRBV3-2
CASRSRGNEAFF
TGTGCCAGCCGCTCCCGAGGGAATGAAGCTTTCTTT
>TRBJ1-1|TRBD1|few|TRBV7-9
CASSRDRGPLNTEAFF
TGTGCCAGCAGCCGGGACAGGGGGCCGTTGAACACTGAAGCTTTCTTT
>TRBJ1-4|TRBD1|NA|TRBV2
CASSYRQGGNEKLFF
TGTGCCAGCAGTTACCGACAGGGTGGTAATGAAAAACTGTTTTTT
>TRBJ1-3|NA|NA|TRBV6-5
CASRHRDGNTIYF
TGTGCCAGCAGACACAGGGATGGAAACACCATATATTTT
>TRBJ1-2|TRBD1|NA|TRBV2
CASTMVWTGNYGYTF
TGTGCCAGCACCATGGTATGGACAGGGAACTATGGCTACACCTTC
>TRBJ1-2|NA|NA|TRBV3-1/TRBV3-2
CASSQERGYTF
TGTGCCAGCAGCCAAGAACGGGGCTACACCTTC
>TRBJ1-2|NA|NA|TRBV3-1/TRBV3-2
CASSQDRGIPYGYTF
TGTGCCAGCAGCCAAGATAGGGGAATCCCCTATGGCTACACCTTC
>TRBJ1-2|NA|NA|TRBV5-1
CASSLSSHNYGYTF
TGCGCCAGCAGCTTGAGCTCGCACAACTATGGCTACACCTTC
>TRBJ1-1|NA|NA|TRBV6-4
CASRRDKDEAFF
TGTGCCAGCAGGCGAGACAAGGATGAAGCTTTCTTT
>TRBJ2-3|NA|once|TRBV5-4
CASSLDSGDTQYF
TGTGCCAGCAGCTTGGATTCAGGTGATACGCAGTATTTT
>TRBJ1-5|NA|few|TRBV4-2
CASSQVMGRANQPQHF
TGTGCCAGCAGCCAAGTCATGGGCAGGGCTAATCAGCCCCAGCATTTT
>TRBJ1-4|TRBD1|NA|TRBV7-2
CASSRDRGGEKLFF
TGTGCCAGCAGCCGGGACAGGGGAGGTGAAAAACTGTTTTTT
>TRBJ1-1|TRBD1|NA|TRBV28
CASSFGGQGSHGEAFF
TGTGCCAGCAGTTTTGGGGGACAGGGTAGTCATGGTGAAGCTTTCTTT
>TRBJ2-7|TRBD1|NA|TRBV11-3
CASSSGTGNYEQYF
TGTGCCAGCAGCTCCGGGACAGGGAACTACGAGCAGTACTTC
>TRBJ2-2|NA|NA|TRBV9
CASNPQDTGELFF
TGTGCCAGCAACCCCCAGGACACCGGGGAGCTGTTTTTT
>TRBJ2-7|TRBD2|few|TRBV15
CATVAGVSPYEQYF
TGTGCCACCGTAGCGGGGGTTTCACCCTACGAGCAGTACTTC
>TRBJ1-2|NA|few|TRBV29-1
CSVEPQTSVHGYTF
TGCAGCGTTGAACCACAGACCTCTGTCCATGGCTACACCTTC
>TRBJ1-1|NA|NA|TRBV18
CASSPGRGTEAFF
TGTGCCAGCTCACCAGGGCGGGGGACTGAAGCTTTCTTT
>TRBJ1-6|NA|NA|TRBV7-2
CASSSTTGIYNSPLHF
TGTGCCAGCAGCTCCACAACCGGGATCTATAATTCACCCCTCCACTTT
>TRBJ2-6|NA|NA|TRBV3-1/TRBV3-2
CASSAWGAGANVLTF
TGTGCCAGCAGCGCGTGGGGAGCTGGGGCCAACGTCCTGACTTTC
>TRBJ1-1|NA|few|TRBV6-5
CASRGGMMNTEAFF
TGTGCCAGCAGGGGGGGGATGATGAACACTGAAGCTTTCTTT
>TRBJ1-5|TRBD1|NA|TRBV19
CASRWTGDSNQPQHF
TGTGCCAGTAGGTGGACAGGAGATAGCAATCAGCCCCAGCATTTT
>TRBJ1-5|NA|NA|TRBV7-9
CASSYDRSNQPQHF
TGTGCCAGCAGCTACGACAGGAGCAATCAGCCCCAGCATTTT
>TRBJ2-1|NA|NA|TRBV6-6
CASSYPAGKSGEQFF
TGTGCCAGCAGTTACCCGGCCGGGAAGAGTGGGGAGCAGTTCTTC
>TRBJ2-2|NA|NA|TRBV7-3
CASRSADSTGELFF
TGTGCCAGCAGGTCTGCTGACAGCACCGGGGAGCTGTTTTTT
>TRBJ2-5|NA|NA|TRBV19
CASSTAGTQYF
TGTGCCAGTAGTACCGCGGGGACCCAGTACTTC
>TRBJ1-1|NA|NA|TRBV5-1
CASRQEENTEAFF
TGCGCCAGCAGGCAAGAGGAAAACACTGAAGCTTTCTTT
>TRBJ2-1|NA|NA|TRBV19
CASSIARNGGEQFF
TGTGCCAGTAGTATAGCCAGGAATGGAGGTGAGCAGTTCTTC
>TRBJ2-2|TRBD1|few|TRBV28
CASSFPGTGGSGELFF
TGTGCCAGCAGTTTTCCCGGGACAGGGGGCTCCGGGGAGCTGTTTTTT
>TRBJ1-6|NA|few|TRBV23-1
CASRSPRGRWNSPLHF
TGCGCCAGCAGATCCCCAAGGGGCAGATGGAATTCACCCCTCCACTTT
>TRBJ1-6|NA|NA|TRBV27
CASSWGGSGFGLPLHF
TGTGCCAGCAGTTGGGGGGGTTCGGGTTTTGGGTTACCCCTCCACTTT
>TRBJ2-2|TRBD2|few|TRBV7-3
CASSPSGANTGELFF
TGTGCCAGCAGCCCGAGCGGGGCGAACACCGGGGAGCTGTTTTTT
>TRBJ1-5|NA|NA|TRBV3-1/TRBV3-2
CASSQDRDQPQHF
TGTGCCAGCAGCCAAGATCGAGATCAGCCCCAGCATTTT
>TRBJ1-5|NA|NA|TRBV5-6
CASSPGQLYNQPQHF
TGTGCCAGCAGTCCAGGACAGTTGTACAATCAGCCCCAGCATTTT
>TRBJ2-3|NA|once|TRBV19
CASRFPPPNSTDTQYF
TGTGCCAGTAGGTTCCCCCCTCCTAACAGTACAGATACGCAGTATTTT
>TRBJ2-2|NA|NA|TRBV29-1
CSSWPPGQDANTGELFF
TGCAGCTCATGGCCGCCTGGGCAAGACGCGAACACCGGGGAGCTGTTTTTT
>TRBJ1-6|NA|NA|TRBV9
CASSVAGTSDSPLHF
TGTGCCAGCAGCGTAGCTGGGACTTCGGATTCACCCCTCCACTTT
>TRBJ1-1|TRBD1|NA|TRBV3-1/TRBV3-2
CASSPEPTGYTEAFF
TGTGCCAGCAGCCCGGAACCGACAGGGTACACTGAAGCTTTCTTT
>TRBJ2-1|TRBD2|NA|TRBV10-3
CATTGTSGGNEQFF
TGTGCTACGACCGGGACTAGCGGGGGGAATGAGCAGTTCTTC
>TRBJ1-1|TRBD1|NA|TRBV20-1
CSASGQARNTEAFF
TGCAGTGCTAGTGGACAGGCCAGGAACACTGAAGCTTTCTTT
>TRBJ1-1|NA|NA|TRBV5-1
CASSSTQGYTEAFF
TGCGCCAGCAGCTCGACACAGGGTTACACTGAAGCTTTCTTT
>TRBJ2-7|NA|NA|TRBV5-1
CASSLLGDGNEQYF
TGCGCCAGCAGCTTACTCGGCGACGGGAACGAGCAGTACTTC
>TRBJ1-2|TRBD1|NA|TRBV12-3/TRBV12-4
CASGYRGIGYTF
TGTGCCAGCGGGTACAGGGGAATAGGCTACACCTTC
>TRBJ2-7|NA|NA|TRBV21-1
CASRFRGYEQYF
TGTGCCAGCAGATTTAGGGGCTACGAGCAGTACTTC
>TRBJ1-2|TRBD1|NA|TRBV7-2
CASSFDRVGYTF
TGTGCCAGCAGCTTTGACAGGGTTGGCTACACCTTC
>TRBJ1-2|NA|NA|TRBV4-3
CASSHLPATGYGYTF
TGCGCCAGCAGCCACCTTCCTGCGACAGGATACGGCTACACCTTC
>TRBJ2-7|NA|NA|TRBV7-2
CASSFTGDLLTYEQYF
TGTGCCAGCAGCTTCACCGGGGACTTACTAACCTACGAGCAGTACTTC
>TRBJ2-5|TRBD1|NA|TRBV28
CASSSSGQGSGETQYF
TGTGCCAGCAGTTCGAGCGGACAGGGGTCGGGAGAGACCCAGTACTTC
>TRBJ1-2|TRBD1|NA|TRBV5-1
CASSLTTGQGTGYTF
TGCGCCAGCAGCCTAACTACCGGACAGGGTACTGGCTACACCTTC
>TRBJ2-3|TRBD1|NA|TRBV19
CASSGGTGGRDTQYF
TGTGCCAGTAGTGGAGGGACAGGGGGCCGGGATACGCAGTATTTT
>TRBJ1-1|TRBD1|NA|TRBV10-3
CATGDRKTTWTEAFF
TGTGCCACCGGGGACAGGAAGACTACCTGGACTGAAGCTTTCTTT
>TRBJ2-1|NA|once|TRBV6-2/TRBV6-3
CASSYSGGSEQFF
TGTGCCAGCAGTTACTCCGGGGGTAGTGAGCAGTTCTTC
>TRBJ1-6|NA|few|TRBV2
CASNDSPNSPLHF
TGTGCCAGCAACGACAGCCCGAATTCACCCCTCCACTTT
>TRBJ1-5|NA|NA|TRBV5-1
CASSLGAGDSNQPQHF
TGCGCCAGCAGCTTGGGTGCGGGGGACTCGAATCAGCCCCAGCATTTT
>TRBJ2-1|NA|many|TRBV18
CASSPPSRRSSNEQFF
TGTGCCAGCTCACCACCGTCTAGAAGATCCTCCAATGAGCAGTTCTTC
>TRBJ1-4|NA|once|TRBV2
CASSDGGLEKLFF
TGTGCCAGCAGTGACGGAGGACTTGAAAAACTGTTTTTT
>TRBJ1-4|TRBD1|NA|TRBV5-1
CASSLSGQLNEKLFF
TGCGCCAGCAGCTTATCGGGACAGCTTAATGAAAAACTGTTTTTT